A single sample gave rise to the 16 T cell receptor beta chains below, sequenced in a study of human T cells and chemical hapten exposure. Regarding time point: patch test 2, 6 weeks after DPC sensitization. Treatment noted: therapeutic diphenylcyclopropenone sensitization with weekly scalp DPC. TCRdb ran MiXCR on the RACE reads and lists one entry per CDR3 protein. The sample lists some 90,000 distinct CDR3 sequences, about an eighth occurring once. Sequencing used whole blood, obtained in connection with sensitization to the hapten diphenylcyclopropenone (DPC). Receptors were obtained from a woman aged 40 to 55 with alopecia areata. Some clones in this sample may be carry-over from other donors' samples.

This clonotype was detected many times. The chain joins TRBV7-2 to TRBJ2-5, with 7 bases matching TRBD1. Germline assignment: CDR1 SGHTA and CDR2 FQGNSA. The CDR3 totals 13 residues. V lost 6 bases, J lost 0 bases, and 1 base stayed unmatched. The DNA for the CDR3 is TGTGCCAGCAGTAGGGGGCACCAAGAGACCCAGTACTTC. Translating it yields CASSRGHQETQYF. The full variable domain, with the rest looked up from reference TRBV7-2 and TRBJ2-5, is GAGVSQSPSNKVTEKGKDVELRCDPISGHTALYWYRQSLGQGLEFLIYFQGNSAPDKSGLPSDRFSAERTGGSVSTLTIQRTQQEDSAVYLCASSRGHQETQYFGPGTRLLVL.

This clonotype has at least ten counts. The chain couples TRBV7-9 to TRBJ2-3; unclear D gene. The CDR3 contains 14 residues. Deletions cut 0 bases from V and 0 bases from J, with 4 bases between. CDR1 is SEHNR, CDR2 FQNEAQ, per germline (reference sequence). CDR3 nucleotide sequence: TGTGCCAGCAGCTTAGCAGGAAGCACAGATACGCAGTATTTT. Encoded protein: CASSLAGSTDTQYF.

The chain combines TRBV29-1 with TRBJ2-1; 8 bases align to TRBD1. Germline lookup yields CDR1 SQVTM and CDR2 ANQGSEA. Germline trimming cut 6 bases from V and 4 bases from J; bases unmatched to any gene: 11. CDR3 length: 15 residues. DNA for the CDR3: TGCAGCGTCCTAAAGCTGGGACAGGCATACAATGAGCAGTTCTTC. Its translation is CSVLKLGQAYNEQFF.

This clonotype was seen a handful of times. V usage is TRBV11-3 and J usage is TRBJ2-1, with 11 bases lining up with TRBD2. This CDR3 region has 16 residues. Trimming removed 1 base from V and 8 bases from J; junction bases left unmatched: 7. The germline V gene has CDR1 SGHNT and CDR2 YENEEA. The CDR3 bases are TGTGCCAGCAGCTTAGGAGGTAGCGGGGGGGCCGATGAGCAGTTCTTC. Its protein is CASSLGGSGGADEQFF. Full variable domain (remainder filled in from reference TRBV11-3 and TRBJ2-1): EAGVVQSPRYKIIEKKQPVAFWCNPISGHNTLYWYLQNLGQGPELLIRYENEEAVDDSQLPKDRFSAERLKGVDSTLKIQPAELGDSAVYLCASSLGGSGGADEQFFGPGTRLTVL.

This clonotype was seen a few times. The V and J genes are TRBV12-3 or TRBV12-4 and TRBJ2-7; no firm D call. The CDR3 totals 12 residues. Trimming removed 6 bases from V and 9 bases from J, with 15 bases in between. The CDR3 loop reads CASSAGSVGQYF. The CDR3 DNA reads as TGTGCCAGCAGCGCAGGCAGTGTTGGGCAGTACTTC.

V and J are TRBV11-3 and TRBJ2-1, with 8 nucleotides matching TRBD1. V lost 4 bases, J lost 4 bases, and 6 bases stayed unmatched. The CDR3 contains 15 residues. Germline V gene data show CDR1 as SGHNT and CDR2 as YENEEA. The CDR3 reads CASSSQGAPYNEQFF. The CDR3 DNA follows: TGTGCCAGCAGCTCGCAGGGGGCCCCTTACAATGAGCAGTTCTTC.

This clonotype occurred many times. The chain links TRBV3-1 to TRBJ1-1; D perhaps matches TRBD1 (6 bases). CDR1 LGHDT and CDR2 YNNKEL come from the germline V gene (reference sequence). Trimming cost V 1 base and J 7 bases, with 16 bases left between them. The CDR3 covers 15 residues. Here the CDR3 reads CASSQGPQGQGEAFF. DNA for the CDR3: TGTGCCAGCAGCCAAGGCCCCCAGGGGCAAGGTGAAGCTTTCTTT.

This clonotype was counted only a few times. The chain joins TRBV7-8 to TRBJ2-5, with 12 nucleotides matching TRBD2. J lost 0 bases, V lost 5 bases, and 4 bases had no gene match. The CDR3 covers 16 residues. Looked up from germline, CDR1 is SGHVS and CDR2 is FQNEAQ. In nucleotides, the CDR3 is TGTGCCAGCAGCCCCAGACTAGCGGGGGACCAAGAGACCCAGTACTTC. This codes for CASSPRLAGDQETQYF.

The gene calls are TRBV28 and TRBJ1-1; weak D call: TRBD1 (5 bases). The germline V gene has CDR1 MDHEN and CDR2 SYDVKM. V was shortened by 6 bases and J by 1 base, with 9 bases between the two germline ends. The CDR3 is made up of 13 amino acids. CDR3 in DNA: TGTGCCAGCAGCCGACAGACGAACACTGAAGCTTTCTTT. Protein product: CASSRQTNTEAFF.

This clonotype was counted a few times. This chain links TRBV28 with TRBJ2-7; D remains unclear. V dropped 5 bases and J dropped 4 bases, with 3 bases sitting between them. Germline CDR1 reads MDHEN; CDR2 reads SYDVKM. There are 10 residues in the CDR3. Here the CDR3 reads CASSAYEQYF. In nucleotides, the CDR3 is TGTGCCAGCAGTGCTTACGAGCAGTACTTC.

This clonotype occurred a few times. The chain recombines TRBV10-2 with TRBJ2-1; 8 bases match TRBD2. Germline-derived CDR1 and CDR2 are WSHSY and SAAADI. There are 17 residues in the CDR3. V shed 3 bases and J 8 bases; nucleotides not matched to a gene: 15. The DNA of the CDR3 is TGCGCCAGCAGTGATCCCGGGGGGGCGGGAGGTCTCTATGAGCAGTTCTTC. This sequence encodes CASSDPGGAGGLYEQFF.

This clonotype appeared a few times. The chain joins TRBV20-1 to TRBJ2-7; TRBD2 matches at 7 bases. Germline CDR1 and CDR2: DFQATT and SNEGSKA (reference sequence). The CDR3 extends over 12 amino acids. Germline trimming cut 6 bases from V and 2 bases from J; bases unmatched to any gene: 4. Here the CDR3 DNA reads TGCAGTGCCGTACTAGCGCCCTACGAGCAGTACTTC. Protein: CSAVLAPYEQYF.

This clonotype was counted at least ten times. The CDR3 loop reads CASSWSANDQETQYF. The CDR3 bases are TGTGCCAGCAGTTGGAGCGCAAATGATCAAGAGACCCAGTACTTC. The J gene is TRBJ2-5, the V gene TRBV6-2 or TRBV6-3; D remains ambiguous. The V and J ends lost 4 bases and 2 bases respectively, with 14 bases between them. This CDR3 is 15 amino acids long. CDR1 is MNHEY and CDR2 is SVGEGT in the germline V gene.

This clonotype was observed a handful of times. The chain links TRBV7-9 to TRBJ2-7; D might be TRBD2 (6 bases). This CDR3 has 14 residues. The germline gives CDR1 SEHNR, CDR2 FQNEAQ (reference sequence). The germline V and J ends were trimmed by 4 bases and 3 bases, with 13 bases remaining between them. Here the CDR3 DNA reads TGTGCCAGCAGCTCGCGGGACTCATACTACGAGCAGTACTTC. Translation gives CASSSRDSYYEQYF.

The DNA of the CDR3 is TGTGCCAGCAGCTTAGGTATCGATCAGCCCCAGCATTTT. Translated: CASSLGIDQPQHF. The chain uses TRBV11-2 and TRBJ1-5; D call uncertain. Germline CDR1 is SGHAT and CDR2 is FQNNGV. V lost 1 base and J 5 bases, leaving 6 bases between the germline ends. The CDR3 spans 13 residues.

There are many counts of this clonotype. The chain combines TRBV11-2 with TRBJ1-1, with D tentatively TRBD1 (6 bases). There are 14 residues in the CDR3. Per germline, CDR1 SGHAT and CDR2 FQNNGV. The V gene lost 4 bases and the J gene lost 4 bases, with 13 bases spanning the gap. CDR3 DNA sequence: TGTGCCAGCAGCTACAGAGGGGGAGGCACTGAAGCTTTCTTT. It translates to CASSYRGGGTEAFF. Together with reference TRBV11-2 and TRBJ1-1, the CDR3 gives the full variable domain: EAGVAQSPRYKIIEKRQSVAFWCNPISGHATLYWYQQILGQGPKLLIQFQNNGVVDDSQLPKDRFSAERLKGVDSTLKIQPAKLEDSAVYLCASSYRGGGTEAFFGQGTRLTVV.